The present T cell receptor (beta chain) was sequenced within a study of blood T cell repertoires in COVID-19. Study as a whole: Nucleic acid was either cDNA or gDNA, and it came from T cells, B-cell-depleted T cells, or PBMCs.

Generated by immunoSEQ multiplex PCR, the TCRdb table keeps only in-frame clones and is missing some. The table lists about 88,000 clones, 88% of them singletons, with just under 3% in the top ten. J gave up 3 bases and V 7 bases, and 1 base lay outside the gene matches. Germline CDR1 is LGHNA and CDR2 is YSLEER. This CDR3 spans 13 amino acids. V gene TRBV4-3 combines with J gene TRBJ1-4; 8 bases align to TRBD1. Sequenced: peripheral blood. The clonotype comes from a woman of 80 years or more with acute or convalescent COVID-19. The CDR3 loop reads CASTGGSNEKLFF. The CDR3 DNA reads TGCGCCAGCACAGGGGGCTCTAATGAAAAACTGTTTTTT.